This T cell receptor beta chain was identified during a study of OX40 agonist ivuxolimab in advanced cancers. Looking at the study overall: Treatment of patients was with ivuxolimab, an agonistic anti-OX40 (CD134) antibody. Partial responses occurred in three patients (one hepatocellular carcinoma, two cutaneous melanoma).

Using immunoSEQ multiplex PCR, the repertoire was profiled, and TCRdb retains in-frame clones only, with some absent. The sample lists 30,000 to 35,000 clones; 70% to 85% were seen once. The length of the CDR3 is 16 residues. Trimming at V came to 7 bases and at J to 0 bases, leaving 6 bases not matched to a gene. CDR1 is SGHNT, CDR2 YYREEE, per germline (reference sequence). General study findings and limits: Within 6 weeks, CD4+ and CD8+ blood T cells expanded clonally at 0.1 to 3.0 mg/kg. Low clonal expansion, among the lowest seen, marked partial responders at 0.1-3.0 mg/kg.

Remarks on this clone: Its antigen is not identified.

Source: CD4+ or CD8+ T cells sorted from blood, taken in a trial of the OX40 agonist ivuxolimab. The sequence was obtained from an adult with an advanced solid tumor such as melanoma, head and neck, liver or kidney cancer. The chain has TRBV5-4 and TRBJ1-6; 8 nucleotides align to TRBD1. The CDR3 region is CASQRQGSSYNSPLHF. In nucleotides, the CDR3 is TGTGCCAGCCAGCGACAGGGGAGCTCCTATAATTCACCCCTCCACTTT.